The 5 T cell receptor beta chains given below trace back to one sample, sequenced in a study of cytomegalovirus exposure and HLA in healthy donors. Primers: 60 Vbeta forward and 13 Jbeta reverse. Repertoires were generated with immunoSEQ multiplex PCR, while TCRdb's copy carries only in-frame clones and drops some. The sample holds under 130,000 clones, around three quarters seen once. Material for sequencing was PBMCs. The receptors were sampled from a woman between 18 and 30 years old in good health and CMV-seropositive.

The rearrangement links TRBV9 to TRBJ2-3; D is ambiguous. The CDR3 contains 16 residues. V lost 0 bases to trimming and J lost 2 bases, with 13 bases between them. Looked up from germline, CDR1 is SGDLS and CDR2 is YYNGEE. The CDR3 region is CASSVGGALITDTQYF. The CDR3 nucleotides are TGTGCCAGCAGCGTAGGAGGCGCGCTGATCACAGATACGCAGTATTTT.

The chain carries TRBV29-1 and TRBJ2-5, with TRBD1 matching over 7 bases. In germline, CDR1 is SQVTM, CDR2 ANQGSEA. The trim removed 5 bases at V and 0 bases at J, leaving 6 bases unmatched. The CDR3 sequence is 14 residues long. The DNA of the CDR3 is TGCAGCGTTTCCGGGACAGAGAACCAAGAGACCCAGTACTTC. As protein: CSVSGTENQETQYF.

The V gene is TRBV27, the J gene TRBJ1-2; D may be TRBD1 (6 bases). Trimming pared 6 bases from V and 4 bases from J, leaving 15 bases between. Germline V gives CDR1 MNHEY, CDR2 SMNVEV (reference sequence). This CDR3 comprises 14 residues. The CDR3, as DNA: TGTGCCAGCAGGATTCAGGGGCAATTCTATGGCTACACCTTC. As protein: CASRIQGQFYGYTF.

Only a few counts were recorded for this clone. The CDR3 DNA sequence: TGTGCCAGCAGTACAATGACAGGGGTCGGAGAGACCCAGTACTTC. Its translation is CASSTMTGVGETQYF. This chain links TRBV2 with TRBJ2-5; TRBD1 agrees at 8 bases. The CDR3 has 15 residues. The V segment lost 5 bases and the J segment 4 bases; nucleotides outside the gene matches: 9. Germline CDR1 SNHLY, CDR2 FYNNEI.

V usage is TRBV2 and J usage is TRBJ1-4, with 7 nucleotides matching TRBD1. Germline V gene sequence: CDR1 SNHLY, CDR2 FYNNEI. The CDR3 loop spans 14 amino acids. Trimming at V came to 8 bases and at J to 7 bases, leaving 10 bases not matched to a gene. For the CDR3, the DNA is TGTGCCAGCTGCTTGGAGGGGGCGTTTGAAAAACTGTTTTTT. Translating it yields CASCLEGAFEKLFF.